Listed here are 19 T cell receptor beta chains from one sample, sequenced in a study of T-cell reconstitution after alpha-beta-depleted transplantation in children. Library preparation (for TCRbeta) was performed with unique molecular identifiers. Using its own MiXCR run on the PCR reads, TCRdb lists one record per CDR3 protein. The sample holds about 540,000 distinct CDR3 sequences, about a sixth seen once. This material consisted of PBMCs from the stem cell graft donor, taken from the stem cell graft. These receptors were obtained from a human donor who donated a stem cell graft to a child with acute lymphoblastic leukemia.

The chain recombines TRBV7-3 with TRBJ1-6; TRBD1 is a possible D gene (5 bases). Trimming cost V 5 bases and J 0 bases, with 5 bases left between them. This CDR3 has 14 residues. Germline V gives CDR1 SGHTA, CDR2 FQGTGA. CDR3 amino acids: CASSDSSYNSPLHF. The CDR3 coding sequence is TGTGCCAGCAGCGACAGCTCCTATAATTCACCCCTCCACTTT.

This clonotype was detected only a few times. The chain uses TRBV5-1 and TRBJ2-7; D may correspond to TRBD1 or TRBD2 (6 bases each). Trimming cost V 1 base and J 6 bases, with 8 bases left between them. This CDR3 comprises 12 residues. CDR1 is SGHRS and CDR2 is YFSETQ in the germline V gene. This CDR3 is CASSLRGVEQYF. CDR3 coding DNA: TGCGCCAGCAGCTTGAGGGGGGTCGAGCAGTACTTC.

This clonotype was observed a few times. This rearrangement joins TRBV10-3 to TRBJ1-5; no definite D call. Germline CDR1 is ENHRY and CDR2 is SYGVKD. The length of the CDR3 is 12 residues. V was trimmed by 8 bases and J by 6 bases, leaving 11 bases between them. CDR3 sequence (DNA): TGTGCCATCGGAGCTTCGTCTCAGCCCCAGCATTTT. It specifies CAIGASSQPQHF.

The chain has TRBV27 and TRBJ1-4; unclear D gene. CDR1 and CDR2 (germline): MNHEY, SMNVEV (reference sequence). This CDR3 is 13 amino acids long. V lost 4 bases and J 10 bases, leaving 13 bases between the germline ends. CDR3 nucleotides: TGTGCCAGCAGTTCCAGCCGGGTCGCAAAACTGTTTTTT. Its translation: CASSSSRVAKLFF.

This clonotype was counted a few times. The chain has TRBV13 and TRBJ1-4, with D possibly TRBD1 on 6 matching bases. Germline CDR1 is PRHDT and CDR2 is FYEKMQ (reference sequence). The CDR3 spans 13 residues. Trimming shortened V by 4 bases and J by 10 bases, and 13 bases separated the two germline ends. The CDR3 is CASSSTGTGKLFF. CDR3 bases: TGTGCCAGCAGCTCGACAGGAACAGGAAAACTGTTTTTT.

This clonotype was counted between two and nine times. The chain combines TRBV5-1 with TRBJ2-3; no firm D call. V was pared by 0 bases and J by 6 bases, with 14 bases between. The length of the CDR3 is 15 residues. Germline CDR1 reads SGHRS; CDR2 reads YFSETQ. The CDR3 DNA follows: TGCGCCAGCAGCTTGGTAGGAAGGCTTATTGATACGCAGTATTTT. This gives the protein CASSLVGRLIDTQYF.

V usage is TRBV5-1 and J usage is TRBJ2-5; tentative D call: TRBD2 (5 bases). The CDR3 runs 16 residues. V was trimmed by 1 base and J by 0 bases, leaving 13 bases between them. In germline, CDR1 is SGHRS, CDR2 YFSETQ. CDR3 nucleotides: TGCGCCAGCAGCTTGCGAGGGAGCCGTTACCAAGAGACCCAGTACTTC. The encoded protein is CASSLRGSRYQETQYF.

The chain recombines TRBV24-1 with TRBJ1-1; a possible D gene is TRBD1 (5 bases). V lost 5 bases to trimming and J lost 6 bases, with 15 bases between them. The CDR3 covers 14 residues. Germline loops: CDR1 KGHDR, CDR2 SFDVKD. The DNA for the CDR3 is TGTGCCACCAGTGGCTCCGGGGGGAGAGCTGAAGCTTTCTTT. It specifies CATSGSGGRAEAFF.

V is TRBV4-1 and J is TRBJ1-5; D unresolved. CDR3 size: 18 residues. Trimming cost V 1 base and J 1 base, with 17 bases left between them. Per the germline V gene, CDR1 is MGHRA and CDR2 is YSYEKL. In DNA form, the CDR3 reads TGCGCCAGCAGCCAAGTATCCATAGGAGGGCCAAGCAATCAGCCCCAGCATTTT. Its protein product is CASSQVSIGGPSNQPQHF.

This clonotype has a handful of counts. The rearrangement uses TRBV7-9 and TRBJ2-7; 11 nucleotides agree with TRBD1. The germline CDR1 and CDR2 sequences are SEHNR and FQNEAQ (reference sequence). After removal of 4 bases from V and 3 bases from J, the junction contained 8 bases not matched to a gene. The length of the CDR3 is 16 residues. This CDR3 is CASSSRTGGSLYEQYF. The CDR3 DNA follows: TGTGCCAGCAGCTCCCGGACAGGGGGCAGCCTCTACGAGCAGTACTTC.

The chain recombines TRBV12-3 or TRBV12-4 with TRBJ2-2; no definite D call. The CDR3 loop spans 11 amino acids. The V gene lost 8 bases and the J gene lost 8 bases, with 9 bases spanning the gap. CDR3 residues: CASLSSGELFF. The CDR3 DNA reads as TGTGCCAGCTTGTCGTCGGGGGAGCTGTTTTTT.

In DNA, the CDR3 is TGTGCCACCAGCGCTGGGACAGGGGGCGGGTATGGCTACACCTTC. This translates into CATSAGTGGGYGYTF. V usage is TRBV15 and J usage is TRBJ1-2; TRBD1 matches 12 bases. Germline V gives CDR1 LNHNV, CDR2 YYDKDF (reference sequence). The V and J ends lost 5 bases and 5 bases, in that order; junction bases with no gene match: 6. CDR3 length equals 15 residues.

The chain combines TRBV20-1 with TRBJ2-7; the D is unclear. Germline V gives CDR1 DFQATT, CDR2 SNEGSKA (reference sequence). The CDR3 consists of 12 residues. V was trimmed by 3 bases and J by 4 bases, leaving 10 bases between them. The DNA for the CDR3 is TGCAGTGCTAGTGCAAGCGCGTACGAGCAGTACTTC. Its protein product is CSASASAYEQYF.

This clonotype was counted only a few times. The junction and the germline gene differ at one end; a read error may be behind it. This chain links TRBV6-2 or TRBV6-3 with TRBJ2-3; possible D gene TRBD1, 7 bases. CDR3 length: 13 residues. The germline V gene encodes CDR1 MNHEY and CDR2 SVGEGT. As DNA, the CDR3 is TGTGCCAGCATCCAGGGGGGCGGGCCGGCCCCCTTGTTT. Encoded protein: CASIQGGGPAPLF.

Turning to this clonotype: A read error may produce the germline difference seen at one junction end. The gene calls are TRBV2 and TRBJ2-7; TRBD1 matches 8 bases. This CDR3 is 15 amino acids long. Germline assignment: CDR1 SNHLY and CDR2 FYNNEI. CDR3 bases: TGTGCCAGCGGTGACAGGGGAGAACCCCCCTACGAGCAGTACTTC. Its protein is CASGDRGEPPYEQYF.

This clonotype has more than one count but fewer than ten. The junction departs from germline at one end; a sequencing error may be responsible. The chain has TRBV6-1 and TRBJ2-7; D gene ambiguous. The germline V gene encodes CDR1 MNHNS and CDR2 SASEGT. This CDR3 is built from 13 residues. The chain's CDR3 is CASSEIVGVDNSF. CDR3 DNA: TGTGCCAGCAGTGAAATAGTAGGAGTCGACAATAGCTTC.

The CDR3 region is CASSYSQGRATF. In DNA, the CDR3 is TGTGCCAGCAGTTACTCGCAAGGTCGTGCCACCTTC. The chain joins TRBV6-2 or TRBV6-3 to TRBJ1-2; no definite D call. V lost 0 bases, J lost 13 bases, and 12 bases lay in between. The CDR3 contains 12 residues. Germline V gene sequence: CDR1 MNHEY, CDR2 SVGEGT.

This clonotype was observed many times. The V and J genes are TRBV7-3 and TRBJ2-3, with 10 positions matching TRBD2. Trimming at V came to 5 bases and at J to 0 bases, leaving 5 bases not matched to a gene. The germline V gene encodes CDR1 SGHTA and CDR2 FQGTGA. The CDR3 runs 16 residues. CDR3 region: CASSLGLAASTDTQYF. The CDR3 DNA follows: TGTGCCAGCAGCCTCGGACTAGCGGCTAGCACAGATACGCAGTATTTT.

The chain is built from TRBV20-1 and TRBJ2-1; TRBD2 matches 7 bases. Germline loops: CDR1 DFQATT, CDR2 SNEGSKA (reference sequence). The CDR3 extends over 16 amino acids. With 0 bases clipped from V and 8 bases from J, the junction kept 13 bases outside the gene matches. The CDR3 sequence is CSARDRGLEIRDEQFF. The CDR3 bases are TGCAGTGCTAGAGATCGCGGACTAGAGATTCGGGATGAGCAGTTCTTC.